The 14 T cell receptor beta chains reported below all come from one sample, sequenced in a study of T cells in Graves' hyperthyroidism and ophthalmopathy. The TCR beta CDR3 regions underwent amplification using RNA transcripts as the source. A set of HTBI primers served as the primers for a first-round RT-PCR of the TCR CDR3. TCRdb re-derived calls from the multiplex PCR reads in MiXCR, one entry per CDR3 protein. The table has 370,000 or so distinct CDR3 sequences, about 15% seen once. The sequenced sample was blood. These receptors came from a woman younger than 30 with Graves' hyperthyroidism that later progressed to Graves' ophthalmopathy.

This clonotype was seen a handful of times. This chain uses TRBV7-6 with TRBJ2-7; the match to TRBD2 covers 11 bases. V dropped 1 base and J dropped 0; count of bases not matched to a gene: 2. The CDR3 loop spans 16 amino acids. From germline, CDR1 is SGHVS and CDR2 FNYEAQ. The CDR3 spells CASSLGLAGHSYEQYF. CDR3 in DNA: TGTGCCAGCAGCTTAGGACTAGCGGGACACTCCTACGAGCAGTACTTC.

This clonotype was detected ten times or more. The genes are TRBV7-9 and TRBJ2-7; possibly TRBD2 for D (5 bases). The ends were cut back, 5 bases at V and 1 base at J, with 9 bases in the middle. This CDR3 region has 13 residues. Germline V gene lookup returns CDR1 SEHNR and CDR2 FQNEAQ (reference sequence). The chain's CDR3 is CASSLTSSYEQYF. The CDR3 bases are TGTGCCAGCAGCCTAACTAGTTCCTACGAGCAGTACTTC. Based on the CDR3 plus reference TRBV7-9 and TRBJ2-7, the full variable domain is DTGVSQNPRHKITKRGQNVTFRCDPISEHNRLYWYRQTLGQGPEFLTYFQNEAQLEKSRLLSDRFSAERPKGSFSTLEIQRTEQGDSAMYLCASSLTSSYEQYFGPGTRLTVT.

The rearrangement uses TRBV7-2 and TRBJ2-7; TRBD2 agrees at 7 bases. The CDR3 is 15 amino acids. J gave up 0 bases and V 5 bases, and 7 bases lay outside the gene matches. CDR1 SGHTA and CDR2 FQGNSA come from the germline V gene. CDR3 coding DNA: TGTGCCAGCAGCCCATCCCCTAGCGGCTCCTACGAGCAGTACTTC. It encodes CASSPSPSGSYEQYF.

In its sample, this clonotype was seen many times. V gene TRBV2 combines with J gene TRBJ1-4; D might be TRBD1 (6 bases). The length of the CDR3 is 13 residues. Germline assignment: CDR1 SNHLY and CDR2 FYNNEI. V lost 7 bases and J lost 8, with 14 bases in between. CDR3 bases: TGTGCCAGCAACCTACAGGGTTGGGAAAAACTGTTTTTT. This translates into CASNLQGWEKLFF.

The rearrangement links TRBV19 to TRBJ2-5, with 10 bases fitting TRBD2. The CDR3 runs to 15 residues. The germline CDR1 and CDR2 sequences are LNHDA and SQIVND (reference sequence). V shed 10 bases and J 6 bases; nucleotides not matched to a gene: 14. The CDR3 DNA follows: TGTGCCACTGTTACTAGCGGGACCTCCTGGCAGACCCAGTACTTC. Protein sequence: CATVTSGTSWQTQYF.

This clonotype was detected ten times or more. The V and J genes are TRBV7-2 and TRBJ1-2; no firm D call. The CDR3 covers 12 residues. V was trimmed by 6 bases and J by 4 bases, leaving 9 bases between them. Germline V gives CDR1 SGHTA, CDR2 FQGNSA. The CDR3 DNA sequence: TGTGCCAGCAGTCCCGGGTCCTATGGCTACACCTTC. Translating gives CASSPGSYGYTF.

This clonotype was counted at least ten times. This rearrangement joins TRBV9 to TRBJ2-7; 8 bases agree with TRBD1. V lost 0 bases, J lost 3 bases, and 5 bases stayed unmatched. Germline V CDR1 and CDR2: SGDLS, YYNGEE. The CDR3 loop spans 15 amino acids. The CDR3 DNA follows: TGTGCCAGCAGCGTAGGCCAGGGGGCGAGCTACGAGCAGTACTTC. Its translation: CASSVGQGASYEQYF.

This clonotype occurred many times. The chain has TRBV15 and TRBJ2-7; TRBD2 is a possible D gene (5 bases). The CDR3 runs to 18 residues. The germline V and J ends were trimmed by 4 bases and 6 bases, with 28 bases remaining between them. Germline CDR1 reads LNHNV; CDR2 reads YYDKDF (reference sequence). Here the CDR3 reads CATSTLTERRRGSGEQYF. Written as DNA, the CDR3 is TGTGCCACCAGCACCCTGACCGAACGACGCCGGGGTTCCGGCGAGCAGTACTTC.

Worth noting for this clonotype: Sequence at one end of the junction differs from germline and may be a read error. This chain joins TRBV28 and TRBJ2-1; TRBD2 agrees at 12 bases. CDR3 length equals 16 residues. Germline CDR1 reads MDHEN; CDR2 reads SYDVKM. CDR3 sequence: CASSRTSGRQYNEQSF. The CDR3 bases are TGTGCCAGCAGTCGAACTAGCGGGAGGCAATACAATGAGCAGTCCTTC.

This clonotype has ten or more counts. CDR3 nucleotide sequence: TGTGCCACCAGTGACGCAAAACAGGGAACCACAGATACGCAGTATTTT. Protein product: CATSDAKQGTTDTQYF. J is TRBJ2-3 and V is TRBV24-1, with D tentatively TRBD1 (6 bases). The germline V gene encodes CDR1 KGHDR and CDR2 SFDVKD. V was clipped by 4 bases and J by 2 bases, with 15 bases between them. The CDR3 has 16 residues.

There are many counts of this clonotype. V is TRBV28 and J is TRBJ2-1; TRBD2 is a possible D gene (5 bases). Germline lookup yields CDR1 MDHEN and CDR2 SYDVKM. The CDR3 totals 16 residues. V lost 4 bases, J lost 7 bases, and 20 bases lay in between. CDR3 loop: CASSSGKRTEKNEQFF. CDR3 coding DNA: TGTGCCAGCAGTTCGGGGAAACGCACGGAGAAGAATGAGCAGTTCTTC.

This chain joins TRBV18 and TRBJ2-7; tentatively, D is TRBD2 (5 bases). Germline values: CDR1 KGHSH, CDR2 LQKENI. The CDR3 length is 13 residues. The V end lost 4 bases, the J end lost 3 bases, and 10 bases lay between the germline ends. The CDR3: CASSRTSNYEQYF. CDR3 sequence (DNA): TGTGCCAGCTCACGCACTAGTAACTACGAGCAGTACTTC.

This clonotype was seen many times. V is TRBV10-3 and J is TRBJ1-2; unclear D gene. This CDR3 contains 11 residues. Trimming stripped 3 bases from V and 5 bases from J, with 4 bases between. Germline CDR1 reads ENHRY; CDR2 reads SYGVKD. DNA for the CDR3: TGTGCCATCAGTGACGGGTATGGCTACACCTTC. Protein product: CAISDGYGYTF.

As to this clonotype: It may be a read error: a sequence one base away is much more abundant. The V call is TRBV5-5, the J call TRBJ1-1; unclear D gene. Looked up from germline, CDR1 is SGHKS and CDR2 is YYEKEE (reference sequence). The length of the CDR3 is 12 residues. CDR3 amino acids: CASSSTVTVAFF. As DNA, the CDR3 is TGTGCCAGCAGCTCCACAGTAACTGTAGCTTTCTTT.